Listed here are 16 T cell receptor beta chains from one sample, sequenced in a study of blood T cells in healthy people across ages. Using a J-beta primer mix together with a sample-barcoded 5' primer, a second PCR was run for roughly 6 to 11 cycles. MiXCR was run by TCRdb on the 5' RACE reads, yielding one entry per CDR3 protein. The sample yields about 1.6 million distinct CDR3 sequences, approximately 32% seen once. The sequenced sample consisted of blood. The receptors originated from a woman under 40 in good health.

Only a few counts were recorded for this clonotype. This chain uses TRBV15 with TRBJ2-1, with 7 bases that match TRBD1. CDR1 and CDR2 from the germline V gene are LNHNV and YYDKDF (reference sequence). The V gene end was trimmed by 3 bases and the J gene end by 4 bases; junction bases not matched to a gene: 3. This CDR3 is built from 14 residues. The CDR3 DNA reads TGTGCCACCAGCAGGACAGGGCGGTACAATGAGCAGTTCTTC. Its translation is CATSRTGRYNEQFF.

There are many counts of this clonotype. The chain is built from TRBV20-1 and TRBJ2-3; TRBD2 is a possible D gene (7 bases). The CDR3 totals 14 residues. From germline, CDR1 is DFQATT and CDR2 SNEGSKA (reference sequence). The V end lost 1 base, the J end lost 5 bases, and 13 bases lay between the germline ends. CDR3 loop: CSARGKGGGDTQYF. Here the CDR3 DNA reads TGCAGTGCTAGAGGGAAAGGGGGGGGAGATACGCAGTATTTT.

V usage is TRBV5-4 and J usage is TRBJ1-4; unclear D gene. The V gene lost 7 bases and the J gene lost 8 bases, with 9 bases spanning the gap. CDR1 and CDR2 from the germline V gene are SGHNT and YYREEE (reference sequence). This CDR3 has 11 amino acids. DNA of the CDR3: TGTGCCAGCGGCATGGGGGAAAAACTGTTTTTT. It codes for CASGMGEKLFF.

The chain is built from TRBV27 and TRBJ2-7, with D tentatively TRBD1 or TRBD2 (5 bases each). The CDR3 contains 15 residues. CDR1 and CDR2 (germline): MNHEY, SMNVEV (reference sequence). The ends were cut back, 0 bases at V and 2 bases at J, with 11 bases in the middle. The CDR3 sequence is CASSLSSGLTYEQYF. CDR3 DNA sequence: TGTGCCAGCAGTTTATCTTCGGGGCTTACCTACGAGCAGTACTTC.

The gene calls are TRBV7-2 and TRBJ2-1; D is ambiguous. Trimming shortened V by 1 base and J by 9 bases, and 10 bases separated the two germline ends. CDR1 is SGHTA and CDR2 is FQGNSA in the germline V gene. This CDR3 has 13 amino acids. This chain's CDR3 is CASSLVLVREQFF. Here the CDR3 DNA reads TGTGCCAGCAGCTTAGTTTTAGTCCGTGAGCAGTTCTTC. The full variable domain, its missing parts supplied by reference TRBV7-2 and TRBJ2-1, is GAGVSQSPSNKVTEKGKDVELRCDPISGHTALYWYRQSLGQGLEFLIYFQGNSAPDKSGLPSDRFSAERTGGSVSTLTIQRTQQEDSAVYLCASSLVLVREQFFGPGTRLTVL.

This chain uses TRBV4-1 with TRBJ2-5, with TRBD1 matching 9 bases. Germline loops: CDR1 MGHRA, CDR2 YSYEKL. This CDR3 spans 16 amino acids. After removal of 3 bases from V and 5 bases from J, the junction contained 10 bases not matched to a gene. The CDR3 protein is CASSQAETGGWETQYF. CDR3 DNA sequence: TGCGCCAGCAGCCAGGCCGAGACAGGGGGGTGGGAGACCCAGTACTTC.

The rearrangement joins TRBV3-1 to TRBJ2-1, with 8 nucleotides matching TRBD2. The V and J ends lost 1 base and 0 bases, in that order; junction bases with no gene match: 11. Germline lookup yields CDR1 LGHDT and CDR2 YNNKEL (reference sequence). This CDR3 is built from 19 residues. CDR3 in DNA: TGTGCCAGCAGCCAAGGCTCTACCCTCGGGAGGGCCTCCTACAATGAGCAGTTCTTC. Translating gives CASSQGSTLGRASYNEQFF.

The chain links TRBV18 to TRBJ2-5, with 7 bases aligning to TRBD2. The DNA end favors TRBJ2-7, so the J call may be wrong. Germline-derived CDR1 and CDR2 are KGHSH and LQKENI. The CDR3 covers 15 residues. The CDR3 DNA sequence: TGTGCCAGCTCACCCCTGGCGGGGGTCTACTACGAGCAGTACTTC. Translated, it gives CASSPLAGVYYEQYF.

This sequence joins TRBV29-1 and TRBJ1-1; D remains ambiguous. V shed 6 bases and J shed 5 bases, with 13 bases lying between them. There are 12 residues in the CDR3. Germline CDR1 reads SQVTM; CDR2 reads ANQGSEA. DNA for the CDR3: TGCAGCGTGGGCGGTCGGTTTACTGAAGCTTTCTTT. This gives the protein CSVGGRFTEAFF.

Comment on this clonotype: Just one base apart from a much larger clone, this may be a read error. The rearrangement joins TRBV10-2 to TRBJ2-1; the D is unclear. Trimming removed 6 bases at V and 5 bases at J, with 11 bases between. The V gene's germline CDR1 is WSHSY and CDR2 SAAADI. The CDR3 is 13 amino acids. The CDR3 here is CASRAAANNEQFF. The CDR3 DNA reads TGCGCCAGCAGGGCTGCAGCCAACAATGAGCAGTTCTTC.

There are many counts of this clonotype. The chain is built from TRBV6-1 and TRBJ2-7; TRBD2 matches at 10 bases. Germline-derived CDR1 and CDR2 are MNHNS and SASEGT. This CDR3 contains 14 residues. The V gene end was trimmed by 8 bases and the J gene end by 0 bases; junction bases not matched to a gene: 4. CDR3 nucleotides: TGTGCCAGCGGACTAGCGGCGCGCTCCTACGAGCAGTACTTC. Protein: CASGLAARSYEQYF.

V and J are TRBV25-1 and TRBJ1-4, with unresolved D. Germline CDR1 MGHDK, CDR2 SYGVNS. The CDR3 contains 15 residues. V was shortened by 2 bases and J by 4 bases, with 11 bases between the two germline ends. Here the CDR3 reads CASSERRFLNEKLFF. In DNA, the CDR3 is TGTGCCAGCAGTGAACGACGGTTCCTTAATGAAAAACTGTTTTTT.

In its sample, this clonotype was seen a few times. This chain uses TRBV7-2 with TRBJ1-2; possible D gene TRBD1, 5 bases. V was pared by 2 bases and J by 8 bases, with 12 bases between. There are 13 residues in the CDR3. The germline V gene has CDR1 SGHTA and CDR2 FQGNSA. CDR3 DNA: TGTGCCAGCAGCTTACGGGGACGTGGGGGCTACACCTTC. Encoded protein: CASSLRGRGGYTF.

With respect to this clonotype: The junction departs from the called germline gene at one end, perhaps through a read error. The genes are TRBV29-1 and TRBJ1-2; D gene ambiguous. Germline CDR1 reads SQVTM; CDR2 reads ANQGSEA. This CDR3 has 11 amino acids. The CDR3 loop is CSVEGGYDYTF. CDR3 DNA: TGCAGCGTTGAGGGAGGGTATGACTACACCTTC. Variable domain in full (rest from reference TRBV29-1 and TRBJ1-2): SAVISQKPSRDICQRGTSLTIQCQVDSQVTMMFWYRQQPGQSLTLIATANQGSEATYESGFVIDKFPISRPNLTFSTLTVSNMSPEDSSIYLCSVEGGYDYTFGSGTRLTVV.

This clonotype was counted only a few times. The chain has TRBV27 and TRBJ2-1, with 8 bases lining up with TRBD2. The CDR3 spans 14 residues. The V and J ends lost 5 bases and 7 bases, in that order; junction bases with no gene match: 7. CDR1 is MNHEY, CDR2 SMNVEV, per germline (reference sequence). CDR3 protein: CASSTPGLGNEQFF. The CDR3 coding sequence is TGTGCCAGCAGTACTCCGGGACTAGGTAATGAGCAGTTCTTC.

The gene calls are TRBV21-1 and TRBJ2-7. TRBV21-1 is listed as a pseudogene. The CDR3 is made up of 13 amino acids. CDR3 sequence: CASSKSEVYEQYF. The CDR3 nucleotides read TGTGCCAGCAGCAAATCGGAAGTCTACGAGCAGTACTTC.